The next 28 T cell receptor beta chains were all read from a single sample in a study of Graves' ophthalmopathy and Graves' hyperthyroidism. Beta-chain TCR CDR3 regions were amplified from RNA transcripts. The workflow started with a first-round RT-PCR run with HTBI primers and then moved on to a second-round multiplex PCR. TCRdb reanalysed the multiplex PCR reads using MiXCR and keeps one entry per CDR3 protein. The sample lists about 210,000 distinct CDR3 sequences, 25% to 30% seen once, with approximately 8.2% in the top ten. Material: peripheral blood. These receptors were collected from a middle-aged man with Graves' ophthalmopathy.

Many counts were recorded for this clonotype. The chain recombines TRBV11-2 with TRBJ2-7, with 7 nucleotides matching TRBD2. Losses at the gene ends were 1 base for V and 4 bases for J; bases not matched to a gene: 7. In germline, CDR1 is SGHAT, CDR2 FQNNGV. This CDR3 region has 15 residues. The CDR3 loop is CASSLGGLKVYEQYF. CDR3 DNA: TGTGCCAGCAGCTTAGGGGGACTAAAAGTTTACGAGCAGTACTTC.

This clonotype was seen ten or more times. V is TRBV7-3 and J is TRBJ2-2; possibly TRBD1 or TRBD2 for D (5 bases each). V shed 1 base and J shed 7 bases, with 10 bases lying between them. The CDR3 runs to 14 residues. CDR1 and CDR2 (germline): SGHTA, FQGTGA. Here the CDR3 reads CASSLKAGGGELFF. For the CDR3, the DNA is TGTGCCAGCAGCTTAAAAGCTGGGGGCGGGGAGCTGTTTTTT.

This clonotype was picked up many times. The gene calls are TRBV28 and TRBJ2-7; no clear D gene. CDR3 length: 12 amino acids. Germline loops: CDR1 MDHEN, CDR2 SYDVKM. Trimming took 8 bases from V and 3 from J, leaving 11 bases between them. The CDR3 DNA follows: TGTGCCAGCGGTGTTTCGGGCTACGAGCAGTACTTC. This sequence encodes CASGVSGYEQYF.

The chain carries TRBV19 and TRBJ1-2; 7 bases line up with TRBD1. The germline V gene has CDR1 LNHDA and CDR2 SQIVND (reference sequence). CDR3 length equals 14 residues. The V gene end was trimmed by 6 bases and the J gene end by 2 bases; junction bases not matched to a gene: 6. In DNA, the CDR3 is TGTGCCAGTAGATGGGGGACAGTGAACTATGGCTACACCTTC. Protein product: CASRWGTVNYGYTF.

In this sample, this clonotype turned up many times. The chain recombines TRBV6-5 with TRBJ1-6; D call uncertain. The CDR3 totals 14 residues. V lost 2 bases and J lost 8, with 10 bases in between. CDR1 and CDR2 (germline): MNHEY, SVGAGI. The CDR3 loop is CASSYEAEYSPLHF. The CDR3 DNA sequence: TGTGCCAGCAGTTACGAGGCCGAATATTCACCCCTCCACTTT.

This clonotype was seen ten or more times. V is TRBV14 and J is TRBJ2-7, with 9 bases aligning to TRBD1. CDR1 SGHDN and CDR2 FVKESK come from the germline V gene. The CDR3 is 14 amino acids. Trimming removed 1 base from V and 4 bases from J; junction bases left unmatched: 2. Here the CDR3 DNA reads TGTGCCAGCAGCCAAGTGGGACAGGGTTACGAGCAGTACTTC. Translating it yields CASSQVGQGYEQYF. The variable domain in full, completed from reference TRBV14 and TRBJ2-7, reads EAGVTQFPSHSVIEKGQTVTLRCDPISGHDNLYWYRRVMGKEIKFLLHFVKESKQDESGMPNNRFLAERTGGTYSTLKVQPAELEDSGVYFCASSQVGQGYEQYFGPGTRLTVT.

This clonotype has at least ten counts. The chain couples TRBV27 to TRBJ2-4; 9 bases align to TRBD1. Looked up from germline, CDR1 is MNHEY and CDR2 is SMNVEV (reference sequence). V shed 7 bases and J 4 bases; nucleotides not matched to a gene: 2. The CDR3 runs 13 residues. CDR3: CASMDRGKNIQYF. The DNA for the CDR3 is TGTGCCAGCATGGACAGGGGTAAAAACATTCAGTACTTC.

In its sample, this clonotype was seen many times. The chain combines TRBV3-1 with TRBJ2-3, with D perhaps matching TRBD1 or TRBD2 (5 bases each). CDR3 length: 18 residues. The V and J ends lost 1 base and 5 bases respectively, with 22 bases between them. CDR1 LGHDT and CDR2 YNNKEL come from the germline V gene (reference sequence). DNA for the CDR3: TGTGCCAGCAGCCAAGTGAAATCTACGGGACCCGAGAGAGATACGCAGTATTTT. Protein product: CASSQVKSTGPERDTQYF.

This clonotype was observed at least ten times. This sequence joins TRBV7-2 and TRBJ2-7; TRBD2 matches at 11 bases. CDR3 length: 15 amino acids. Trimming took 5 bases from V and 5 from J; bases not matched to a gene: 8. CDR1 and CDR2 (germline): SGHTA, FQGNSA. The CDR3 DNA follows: TGTGCCAGCAGCCCTACTAGCGGGAGTTCCCACGAGCAGTACTTC. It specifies CASSPTSGSSHEQYF.

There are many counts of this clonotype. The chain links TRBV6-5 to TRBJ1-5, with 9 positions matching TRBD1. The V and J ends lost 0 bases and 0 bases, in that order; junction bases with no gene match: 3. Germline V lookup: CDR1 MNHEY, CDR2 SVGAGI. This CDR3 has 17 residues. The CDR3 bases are TGTGCCAGCAGTTACTCTTGGACAGGGGCTAGCAATCAGCCCCAGCATTTT. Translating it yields CASSYSWTGASNQPQHF.

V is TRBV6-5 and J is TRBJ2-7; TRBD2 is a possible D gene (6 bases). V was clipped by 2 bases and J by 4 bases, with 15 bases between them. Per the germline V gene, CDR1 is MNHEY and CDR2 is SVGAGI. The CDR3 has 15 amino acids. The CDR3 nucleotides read TGTGCCAGCAGTTACCCGAGGAGTAGCGGATACGAGCAGTACTTC. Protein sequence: CASSYPRSSGYEQYF.

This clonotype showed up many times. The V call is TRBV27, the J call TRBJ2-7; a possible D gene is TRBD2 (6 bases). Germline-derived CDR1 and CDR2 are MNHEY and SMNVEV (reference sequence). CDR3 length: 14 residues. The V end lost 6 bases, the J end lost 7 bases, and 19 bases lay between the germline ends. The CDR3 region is CASSRAGASGEQYF. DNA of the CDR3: TGTGCCAGCAGCCGAGCCGGGGCCAGCGGGGAGCAGTACTTC.

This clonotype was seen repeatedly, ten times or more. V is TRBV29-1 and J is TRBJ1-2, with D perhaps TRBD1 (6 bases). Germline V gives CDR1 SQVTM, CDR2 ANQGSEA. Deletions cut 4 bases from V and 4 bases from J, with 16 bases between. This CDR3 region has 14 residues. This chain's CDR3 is CSVGVGSGVYGYTF. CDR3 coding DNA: TGCAGCGTTGGTGTCGGGTCAGGGGTCTATGGCTACACCTTC.

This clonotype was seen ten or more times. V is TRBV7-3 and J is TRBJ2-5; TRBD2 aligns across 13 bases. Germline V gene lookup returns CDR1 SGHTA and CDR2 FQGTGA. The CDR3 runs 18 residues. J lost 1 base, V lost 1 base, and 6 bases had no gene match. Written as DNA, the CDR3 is TGTGCCAGCAGCTTAAAGGGAAGGACTAGCGGGGGCCAAGAGACCCAGTACTTC. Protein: CASSLKGRTSGGQETQYF. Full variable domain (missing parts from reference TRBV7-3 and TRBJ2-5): GAGVSQTPSNKVTEKGKYVELRCDPISGHTALYWYRQSLGQGPEFLIYFQGTGAADDSGLPNDRFFAVRPEGSVSTLKIQRTERGDSAVYLCASSLKGRTSGGQETQYFGPGTRLLVL.

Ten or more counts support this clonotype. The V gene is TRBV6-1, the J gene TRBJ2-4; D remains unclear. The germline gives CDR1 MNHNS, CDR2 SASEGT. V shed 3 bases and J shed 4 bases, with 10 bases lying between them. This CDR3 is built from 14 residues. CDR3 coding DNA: TGTGCCAGCAGTGATTATGAATCTAAAAACATTCAGTACTTC. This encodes CASSDYESKNIQYF.

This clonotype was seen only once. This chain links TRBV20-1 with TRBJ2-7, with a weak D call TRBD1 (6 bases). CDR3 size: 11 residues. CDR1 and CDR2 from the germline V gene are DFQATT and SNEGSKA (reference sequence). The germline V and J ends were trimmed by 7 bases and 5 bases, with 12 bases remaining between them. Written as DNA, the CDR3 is TGCAGTGGGGCACAGGGTGACGAGCAGTACTTC. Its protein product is CSGAQGDEQYF.

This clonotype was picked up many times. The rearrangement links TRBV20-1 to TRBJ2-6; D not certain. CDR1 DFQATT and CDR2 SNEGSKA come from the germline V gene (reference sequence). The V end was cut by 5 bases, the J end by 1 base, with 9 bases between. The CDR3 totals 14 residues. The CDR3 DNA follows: TGCAGTGCTGCTGACACTTCTGGGGCCAACGTCCTGACTTTC. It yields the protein CSAADTSGANVLTF.

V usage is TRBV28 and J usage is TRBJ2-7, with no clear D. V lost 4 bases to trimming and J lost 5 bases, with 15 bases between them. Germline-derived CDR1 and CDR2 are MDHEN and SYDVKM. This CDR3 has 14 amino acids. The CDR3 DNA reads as TGTGCCAGCAGTTCCCCGGGCTCCGGGCACGAGCAGTACTTC. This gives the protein CASSSPGSGHEQYF.

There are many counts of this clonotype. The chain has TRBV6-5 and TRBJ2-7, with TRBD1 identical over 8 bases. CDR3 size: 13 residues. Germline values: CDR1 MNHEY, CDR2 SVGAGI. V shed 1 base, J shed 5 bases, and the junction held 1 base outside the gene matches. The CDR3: CASSYYRGNEQYF. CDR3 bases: TGTGCCAGCAGTTACTACAGGGGGAACGAGCAGTACTTC.

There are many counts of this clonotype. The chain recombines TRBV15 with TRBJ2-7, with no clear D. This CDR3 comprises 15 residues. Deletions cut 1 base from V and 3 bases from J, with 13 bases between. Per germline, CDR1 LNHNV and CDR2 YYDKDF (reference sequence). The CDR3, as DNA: TGTGCCACCAGCAGAGGAAGACCTCCGAACTACGAGCAGTACTTC. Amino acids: CATSRGRPPNYEQYF. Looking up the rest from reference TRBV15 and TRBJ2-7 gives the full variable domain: DAMVIQNPRYQVTQFGKPVTLSCSQTLNHNVMYWYQQKSSQAPKLLFHYYDKDFNNEADTPDNFQSRRPNTSFCFLDIRSPGLGDTAMYLCATSRGRPPNYEQYFGPGTRLTVT.

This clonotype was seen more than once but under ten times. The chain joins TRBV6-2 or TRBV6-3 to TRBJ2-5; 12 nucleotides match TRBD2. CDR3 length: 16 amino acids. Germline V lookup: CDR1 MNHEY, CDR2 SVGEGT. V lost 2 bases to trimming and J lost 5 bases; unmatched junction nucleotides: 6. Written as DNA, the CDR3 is TGTGCCAGCAGTTACCCAGGACTAGCGGGAAGCGAGACCCAGTACTTC. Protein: CASSYPGLAGSETQYF.

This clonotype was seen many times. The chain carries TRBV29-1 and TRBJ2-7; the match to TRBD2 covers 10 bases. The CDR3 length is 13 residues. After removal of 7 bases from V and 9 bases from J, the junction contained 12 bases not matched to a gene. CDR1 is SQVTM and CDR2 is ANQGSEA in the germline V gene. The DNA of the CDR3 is TGCAGCGGCTGGTTTGTAGCGGGAGGACCGCAGTACTTC. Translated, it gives CSGWFVAGGPQYF.

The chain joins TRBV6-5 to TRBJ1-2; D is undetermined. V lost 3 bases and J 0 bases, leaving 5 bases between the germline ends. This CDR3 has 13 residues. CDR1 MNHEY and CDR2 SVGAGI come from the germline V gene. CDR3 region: CASSYSTNYGYTF. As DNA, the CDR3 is TGTGCCAGCAGTTATTCAACTAACTATGGCTACACCTTC.

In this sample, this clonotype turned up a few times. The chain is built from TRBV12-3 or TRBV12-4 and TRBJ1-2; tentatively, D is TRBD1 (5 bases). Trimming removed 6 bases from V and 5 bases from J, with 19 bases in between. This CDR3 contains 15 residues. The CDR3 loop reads CASSPGTTSAYGYTF. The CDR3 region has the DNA TGTGCCAGCAGCCCGGGGACCACATCGGCGTATGGCTACACCTTC.

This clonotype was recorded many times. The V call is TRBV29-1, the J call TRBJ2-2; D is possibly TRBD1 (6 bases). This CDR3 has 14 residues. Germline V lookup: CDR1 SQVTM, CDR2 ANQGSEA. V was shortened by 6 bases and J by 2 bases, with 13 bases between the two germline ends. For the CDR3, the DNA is TGCAGCGTGAGCCGGGACACCAACACCGGGGAGCTGTTTTTT. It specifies CSVSRDTNTGELFF.

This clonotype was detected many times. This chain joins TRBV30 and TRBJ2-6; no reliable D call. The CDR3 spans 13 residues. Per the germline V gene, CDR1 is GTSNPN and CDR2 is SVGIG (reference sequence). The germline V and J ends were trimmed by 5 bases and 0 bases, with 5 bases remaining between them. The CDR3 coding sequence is TGTGCCTGGGGCCACTCTGGGGCCAACGTCCTGACTTTC. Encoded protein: CAWGHSGANVLTF.

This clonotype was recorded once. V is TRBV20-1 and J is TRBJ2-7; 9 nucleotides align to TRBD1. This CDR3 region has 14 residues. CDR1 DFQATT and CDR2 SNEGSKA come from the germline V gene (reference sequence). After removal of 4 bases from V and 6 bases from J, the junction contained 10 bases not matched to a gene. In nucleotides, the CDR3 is TGCAGTGCTACGCCCTGGGGACAGGGAGTCGAGCAGTACTTC. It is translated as CSATPWGQGVEQYF.

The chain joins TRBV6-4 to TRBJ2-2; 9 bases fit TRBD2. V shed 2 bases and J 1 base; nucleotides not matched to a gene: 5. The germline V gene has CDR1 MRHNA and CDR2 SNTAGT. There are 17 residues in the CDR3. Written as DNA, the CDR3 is TGTGCCAGCAGTGACCCGAGACTAGCGGAGAACACCGGGGAGCTGTTTTTT. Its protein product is CASSDPRLAENTGELFF.